The 24 T cell receptor beta chains listed next were all sequenced from one sample in a study of OX40 agonist ivuxolimab in advanced cancers. Here immunoSEQ multiplex PCR was the method, and the copy in TCRdb shows in-frame clones only, minus some. The profile shows 80,000 or so clones, roughly 86% of them singletons. The sample here was CD4+ or CD8+ T cells sorted from blood, taken in a trial of the OX40 agonist ivuxolimab. The receptors here all came from an adult with an advanced solid tumor such as melanoma, head and neck, liver or kidney cancer.

V gene TRBV5-1 combines with J gene TRBJ1-5; D is unclear. Per the germline V gene, CDR1 is SGHRS and CDR2 is YFSETQ. The CDR3 consists of 14 residues. V was clipped by 0 bases and J by 5 bases, with 9 bases between them. For the CDR3, the DNA is TGCGCCAGCAGCTTGGATCCAGGCTATCAGCCCCAGCATTTT. Protein product: CASSLDPGYQPQHF.

The V call is TRBV15, the J call TRBJ2-6; D gene ambiguous. The CDR3 has 12 residues. The V end was cut by 0 bases, the J end by 10 bases, with 4 bases between. CDR1 and CDR2 from the germline V gene are LNHNV and YYDKDF (reference sequence). In DNA, the CDR3 is TGTGCCACCAGCAGAGATGGTAACGTCCTGACTTTC. Encoded protein: CATSRDGNVLTF.

The sample holds a few counts of this clone. The chain is built from TRBV5-6 and TRBJ2-5; D is undetermined. The CDR3 spans 12 residues. The germline V gene has CDR1 SGHDT and CDR2 YYEEEE. Trimming pared 2 bases from V and 5 bases from J, leaving 7 bases between. CDR3 nucleotide sequence: TGTGCCAGCAGCTTAAGAAGTGAGACCCAGTACTTC. This gives the protein CASSLRSETQYF.

The V call is TRBV6-1, the J call TRBJ1-1; D gene unclear. CDR1 is MNHNS, CDR2 SASEGT, per germline. The CDR3 runs to 14 residues. V was clipped by 5 bases and J by 0 bases, with 10 bases between them. The CDR3 loop is CASSSTGMNTEAFF. CDR3 sequence (DNA): TGTGCCAGCAGTTCGACGGGCATGAACACTGAAGCTTTCTTT.

The V gene is TRBV5-4, the J gene TRBJ2-5; D is ambiguous. There are 16 residues in the CDR3. Germline CDR1 SGHNT, CDR2 YYREEE (reference sequence). The ends were cut back, 3 bases at V and 4 bases at J, with 19 bases in the middle. CDR3 sequence reads: CASSSGARRVTETQYF. The CDR3 DNA is TGTGCCAGCAGCTCCGGCGCAAGGAGAGTAACAGAGACCCAGTACTTC. The full variable domain, with the rest looked up from reference TRBV5-4 and TRBJ2-5, is ETGVTQSPTHLIKTRGQQVTLRCSSQSGHNTVSWYQQALGQGPQFIFQYYREEENGRGNFPPRFSGLQFPNYSSELNVNALELDDSALYLCASSSGARRVTETQYFGPGTRLLVL.

V gene TRBV30 combines with J gene TRBJ1-5, with D tentatively TRBD1 (5 bases). Looked up from germline, CDR1 is GTSNPN and CDR2 is SVGIG (reference sequence). The CDR3 has 13 residues. Trimming shortened V by 1 base and J by 2 bases, and 6 bases separated the two germline ends. The CDR3 DNA sequence: TGTGCCTGGAGTGGGGGGGGCAATCAGCCCCAGCATTTT. The encoded protein is CAWSGGGNQPQHF.

The rearrangement joins TRBV7-2 to TRBJ2-5; D is perhaps TRBD1 (6 bases). With 1 base removed from V and 8 bases from J, the gap between germline ends came to 14 bases. Germline CDR1 SGHTA, CDR2 FQGNSA. This CDR3 region has 14 residues. The CDR3, as DNA: TGTGCCAGCAGCTTAGAGGCGGCCAGGGGAACCCAGTACTTC. Translating gives CASSLEAARGTQYF.

The V and J genes are TRBV19 and TRBJ1-1; a weak D match, TRBD1 (6 bases). The germline V and J ends were trimmed by 7 bases and 2 bases, with 17 bases remaining between them. The CDR3 runs to 15 residues. The V gene's germline CDR1 is LNHDA and CDR2 SQIVND (reference sequence). The CDR3 region has the DNA TGTGCCAGTACCCCTCAGGGGTATCCAAACACTGAAGCTTTCTTT. Its protein is CASTPQGYPNTEAFF.

The CDR3: CASSLSFGIQYF. The CDR3 DNA is TGCGCCAGCAGCTTGAGCTTTGGAATTCAGTACTTC. The chain has TRBV5-1 and TRBJ2-4; D ambiguous. The CDR3 sequence is 12 residues long. Trimming removed 1 base from V and 10 bases from J, with 9 bases in between. Per germline, CDR1 SGHRS and CDR2 YFSETQ.

The CDR3: CATRYQSNTGELFF. The CDR3 DNA sequence: TGTGCCACCCGATACCAGTCGAACACCGGGGAGCTGTTTTTT. V and J are TRBV30 and TRBJ2-2; D gene uncertain. Trimming took off 8 bases at V and 0 bases at J, with 13 bases between the two ends. Germline-derived CDR1 and CDR2 are GTSNPN and SVGIG (reference sequence). CDR3 length: 14 amino acids.

This chain uses TRBV27 with TRBJ1-3; TRBD1 might be the D (5 bases). V lost 5 bases, J lost 7 bases, and 15 bases lay in between. Looked up from germline, CDR1 is MNHEY and CDR2 is SMNVEV (reference sequence). This CDR3 has 14 amino acids. The CDR3 region is CASSPTEMINTIYF. The CDR3 DNA reads TGTGCCAGCAGTCCGACAGAGATGATCAACACCATATATTTT.

V and J are TRBV9 and TRBJ2-6, with D perhaps TRBD2 (6 bases). The V end lost 2 bases, the J end lost 4 bases, and 10 bases lay between the germline ends. There are 15 residues in the CDR3. Germline assignment: CDR1 SGDLS and CDR2 YYNGEE. The CDR3 loop reads CASSVGGLGANVLTF. The CDR3 DNA reads TGTGCCAGCAGCGTGGGAGGACTCGGGGCCAACGTCCTGACTTTC.

This chain connects TRBV6-1 to TRBJ1-2, with D unclear. Germline loops: CDR1 MNHNS, CDR2 SASEGT. CDR3 length: 13 residues. V was shortened by 0 bases and J by 13 bases, with 15 bases between the two germline ends. CDR3 DNA sequence: TGTGCCAGCAGTGAAGCGCCCCAGAGGGTCTGCACCTTC. This encodes CASSEAPQRVCTF.

This clone has a single count. The chain recombines TRBV11-2 with TRBJ2-1, with D hard to call. Germline assignment: CDR1 SGHAT and CDR2 FQNNGV. V gave up 4 bases and J gave up 3 bases, with 7 bases separating them. This CDR3 has 13 amino acids. The CDR3 nucleotides are TGTGCCAGCAGCTCCGAGGTCTACAATGAGCAGTTCTTC. It translates to CASSSEVYNEQFF.

The rearrangement joins TRBV7-2 to TRBJ2-3, with 8 bases aligning to TRBD1. There are 15 residues in the CDR3. Per the germline V gene, CDR1 is SGHTA and CDR2 is FQGNSA. Trimming at V came to 1 base and at J to 1 base, leaving 1 base not matched to a gene. The CDR3 DNA reads TGTGCCAGCAGCTTAGACAGGGGGGGCACAGATACGCAGTATTTT. Its protein is CASSLDRGGTDTQYF.

The chain employs TRBV5-1 and TRBJ2-7, with 8 bases identical to TRBD1. Per the germline V gene, CDR1 is SGHRS and CDR2 is YFSETQ. The CDR3 covers 13 residues. After removal of 3 bases from V and 7 bases from J, the junction contained 6 bases not matched to a gene. CDR3 DNA sequence: TGCGCCAGCAGCTCGACAGGGGAACTGGAGCAGTACTTC. Amino acids: CASSSTGELEQYF.

This chain joins TRBV18 and TRBJ2-1; 9 nucleotides agree with TRBD1. With V trimmed by 5 bases and J by 8 bases, 13 bases remained unmatched. Germline CDR1 KGHSH, CDR2 LQKENI. The CDR3 totals 16 residues. The chain's CDR3 is CASSTTGTGILYEQFF. Written as DNA, the CDR3 is TGTGCCAGCTCAACCACCGGGACAGGGATCCTTTATGAGCAGTTCTTC.

This clone was detected only once. The J gene is TRBJ2-2, the V gene TRBV7-6, with TRBD2 identical over 11 bases. Germline V gene data show CDR1 as SGHVS and CDR2 as FNYEAQ. The CDR3 is 18 residues long. Losses at the gene ends were 2 bases for V and 4 bases for J; bases not matched to a gene: 9. The DNA for the CDR3 is TGTGCCAGCAGCTTAACCCCTTTTAGCGGGGGGGTCACCGGGGAGCTGTTTTTT. Translated: CASSLTPFSGGVTGELFF.

The V gene is TRBV27, the J gene TRBJ1-5; weak D call: TRBD1 (5 bases). CDR3 length: 17 amino acids. Trimming cost V 9 bases and J 0 bases, with 21 bases left between them. CDR1 is MNHEY, CDR2 SMNVEV, per germline (reference sequence). In nucleotides, the CDR3 is TGTGCCAGTGGTCAGGGTCCCGGAGGGTATAGCAATCAGCCCCAGCATTTT. Its translation: CASGQGPGGYSNQPQHF.

The V call is TRBV2, the J call TRBJ2-7, with D unclear. Germline V CDR1 and CDR2: SNHLY, FYNNEI. Trimming stripped 3 bases from V and 3 bases from J, with 12 bases between. This CDR3 comprises 14 residues. This CDR3 reads CASSEMGFNYEQYF. In nucleotides, the CDR3 is TGTGCCAGCAGTGAGATGGGATTCAACTACGAGCAGTACTTC. The full variable domain, in which reference TRBV2 and TRBJ2-7 provide the parts outside the CDR3, is EPEVTQTPSHQVTQMGQEVILRCVPISNHLYFYWYRQILGQKVEFLVSFYNNEISEKSEIFDDQFSVERPDGSNFTLKIRSTKLEDSAMYFCASSEMGFNYEQYFGPGTRLTVT.

V gene TRBV19 combines with J gene TRBJ1-1; D is perhaps TRBD1 (5 bases). Germline lookup yields CDR1 LNHDA and CDR2 SQIVND (reference sequence). The V end was cut by 7 bases, the J end by 2 bases, with 14 bases between. The CDR3 is 14 residues long. This CDR3 is CASTQGFVNTEAFF. DNA for the CDR3: TGTGCCAGTACCCAGGGTTTCGTTAACACTGAAGCTTTCTTT.

This CDR3 reads CASSLGLIPNEQFF. In nucleotides, the CDR3 is TGCGCCAGCAGCTTGGGGCTGATCCCGAATGAGCAGTTCTTC. The V gene is TRBV5-1, the J gene TRBJ2-1, with D uncertain. Looked up from germline, CDR1 is SGHRS and CDR2 is YFSETQ. The CDR3 runs 14 residues. V was cut by 0 bases and J by 7 bases, with 11 bases left in between.

The chain uses TRBV28 and TRBJ1-2; D might be TRBD1 (5 bases). The V and J ends lost 6 bases and 4 bases respectively, with 9 bases between them. Per germline, CDR1 MDHEN and CDR2 SYDVKM. CDR3 length: 12 residues. In DNA form, the CDR3 reads TGTGCCAGCAGCGGGACGGTCTATGGCTACACCTTC. Its translation: CASSGTVYGYTF.

The CDR3 DNA sequence: TGTGCCAGCAGTTACGGGCATAGGGATATCAATCAGCCCCAGCATTTT. Translating gives CASSYGHRDINQPQHF. The rearrangement uses TRBV28 and TRBJ1-5; D remains unclear. CDR1 is MDHEN and CDR2 is SYDVKM in the germline V gene. With 4 bases removed from V and 3 bases from J, the gap between germline ends came to 16 bases. This CDR3 is 16 amino acids long.